This T cell receptor beta chain was identified in a study of CD8+ T cells in alopecia areata. General study results and limits: Possibly because of HLA-related factors, TCR sharing was less clear across patients than in mice. Clonality was higher in lesional than normal scalp, especially in alopecia totalis/universalis.

Peripheral blood and lesional scalp punch biopsies were taken from alopecia areata patients. Investigators isolated RNA and reverse transcribed it into cDNA to act as the sequencing template. Assay used: immunoSEQ multiplex PCR; TCRdb lists only in-frame clones, some missing. The sample shows some 11,000 clones, 50% to 70% of them seen only once. V was clipped by 1 base and J by 5 bases; unmatched bases: 6. Germline V gene lookup returns CDR1 MGHRA and CDR2 YSYEKL. The CDR3 contains 16 residues. Concerning this clone: Its antigen is currently unknown. A far larger clone is a single base away, which makes a read error likely. The sample holds other DNA sequences that translate to the same CDR3.

The rearrangement uses TRBV4-1 and TRBJ2-3; 10 nucleotides align to TRBD2. Specimen: skin. The source is a human donor with alopecia areata. DNA for the CDR3: TGCGCCAGCAGCCAAGTTCTAGCGGGAGATTTAGATACGCAGTATTTT. It encodes CASSQVLAGDLDTQYF.